This TCR beta chain was recovered during a study of cytomegalovirus exposure and HLA in healthy donors. Overall study findings and caveats: Sequence variants that were highly shared formed a cluster that was likely a sequencing artifact. In a later analysis, HLA-C alleles had the fewest associated TCRs, DRB1 alleles the most. Reported performance of the classifier showed diagnosis of cytomegalovirus status with high specificity and sensitivity.

This clone was detected only once. Antigen unknown. The study ran its PCR with 60 Vbeta and 13 Jbeta primers. Using immunoSEQ multiplex PCR, the repertoire was profiled, and TCRdb retains in-frame clones only, with some absent. Of roughly 180,000 clones in the sample, approximately 78% were seen once. With 4 bases removed from V and 1 base from J, the gap between germline ends came to 13 bases. The germline V gene has CDR1 SGHNT and CDR2 YENEEA. The CDR3 runs to 15 residues. The receptor's source is a woman between 50 and 59 years old in good health and CMV-seropositive. The V gene is TRBV11-3, the J gene TRBJ1-1, with D possibly matching TRBD1 (6 bases). Sequenced: PBMCs. CDR3 bases: TGTGCCAGCAGCTCGACCGGGACAACGAACACTGAAGCTTTCTTT. This gives the protein CASSSTGTTNTEAFF. Variable domain in full (rest from reference TRBV11-3 and TRBJ1-1): EAGVVQSPRYKIIEKKQPVAFWCNPISGHNTLYWYLQNLGQGPELLIRYENEEAVDDSQLPKDRFSAERLKGVDSTLKIQPAELGDSAVYLCASSSTGTTNTEAFFGQGTRLTVV.